These 17 T cell receptor beta chains share one sample of origin, sequenced in a study of regulatory T cells in long-lasting Graves disease. To make TCR beta libraries, researchers used iRepertoire HTBI primers and Arm-PCR of CDR3 regions. Via MiXCR, TCRdb re-called the multiplex PCR reads, giving one row per CDR3 protein. The sample shows fewer than 400,000 distinct CDR3 sequences, roughly a fifth of them seen only once. Time point denoted: persistent/refractory GD, antithyroid drugs over 5 years with positive TRAb. Researchers made the TCR library from RNA that was extracted from PBMCs. This specimen was peripheral blood mononuclear cells (PBMCs), taken when the disease was refractory, from a patient treated with antithyroid drugs. These receptors were taken from a female donor with Graves disease.

This clonotype was counted many times. The genes are TRBV2 and TRBJ2-4; D is perhaps TRBD1 (5 bases). Trimming shortened V by 4 bases and J by 0 bases, and 16 bases separated the two germline ends. Germline CDR1 reads SNHLY; CDR2 reads FYNNEI. This CDR3 is 17 amino acids long. The CDR3 loop is CASSGIPTAIAKNIQYF. The CDR3 coding sequence is TGTGCCAGCAGTGGGATCCCGACAGCAATAGCCAAAAACATTCAGTACTTC.

This clonotype was counted at least ten times. The rearrangement links TRBV27 to TRBJ2-7, with 8 bases matching TRBD2. This CDR3 spans 14 amino acids. The germline gives CDR1 MNHEY, CDR2 SMNVEV (reference sequence). V lost 6 bases to trimming and J lost 2 bases; unmatched junction nucleotides: 6. DNA of the CDR3: TGTGCCAGCAGAGGGGCGGGGGGTACCTACGAGCAGTACTTC. The encoded protein is CASRGAGGTYEQYF.

This clonotype was observed a handful of times. This rearrangement joins TRBV4-3 to TRBJ1-4; possibly TRBD1 for D (6 bases). CDR3 length: 15 residues. Per germline, CDR1 LGHNA and CDR2 YSLEER. Trimming left V 4 bases short and J 3 bases short, with 12 bases between. The CDR3 DNA sequence: TGCGCCAGCAGCCTTATTCAGGGGTCTAATGAAAAACTGTTTTTT. It translates to CASSLIQGSNEKLFF.

The sample holds many counts of this clonotype. The rearrangement links TRBV7-2 to TRBJ2-7; 7 nucleotides align to TRBD1. The CDR3 totals 14 residues. Losses at the gene ends were 3 bases for V and 2 bases for J; bases not matched to a gene: 4. CDR1 is SGHTA, CDR2 FQGNSA, per germline. The CDR3 region has the DNA TGTGCCAGCAGCTTCGAGACAGGGACCTACGAGCAGTACTTC. Amino acids: CASSFETGTYEQYF.

This clonotype was seen repeatedly, ten times or more. The V gene is TRBV6-1, the J gene TRBJ2-2; no clear D. This CDR3 spans 11 amino acids. CDR1 is MNHNS, CDR2 SASEGT, per germline. V lost 7 bases and J lost 6, with 6 bases in between. The CDR3 loop is CASIDSGELFF. CDR3 DNA sequence: TGTGCCAGCATTGATTCCGGGGAGCTGTTTTTT.

This clonotype was picked up many times. V usage is TRBV29-1 and J usage is TRBJ2-7; 8 bases match TRBD1. Per the germline V gene, CDR1 is SQVTM and CDR2 is ANQGSEA. CDR3 size: 14 residues. The ends lost 1 base at V and 0 bases at J; junction bases unmatched: 2. CDR3 sequence (DNA): TGCAGCGTTGAAGGGACAGGGTCCTCCTACGAGCAGTACTTC. It yields the protein CSVEGTGSSYEQYF.

In its sample, this clonotype was seen a few times. The chain uses TRBV28 and TRBJ1-4; 8 bases are shared with TRBD1. Per the germline V gene, CDR1 is MDHEN and CDR2 is SYDVKM. Losses at the gene ends were 5 bases for V and 10 bases for J; bases not matched to a gene: 9. CDR3 length: 14 amino acids. The CDR3 bases are TGTGCCAGCAGTATCTTACAGGGGGGTCGAAAACTGTTTTTT. Its protein is CASSILQGGRKLFF.

As DNA, the CDR3 is TGTGCCAGCAGCCAAGAGCCGGCGGGGTGGGGGAACTACGAGCAGTACTTC. Translating gives CASSQEPAGWGNYEQYF. This chain joins TRBV4-2 and TRBJ2-7, with D maybe TRBD2 (6 bases). V lost 0 bases to trimming and J lost 3 bases, with 18 bases between them. Germline loops: CDR1 LGHNA, CDR2 YNFKEQ. CDR3 length: 17 residues.

Only a few counts were recorded for this clonotype. V usage is TRBV18 and J usage is TRBJ2-7, with a weak D call TRBD1 (5 bases). The CDR3 totals 11 residues. Trimming shortened V by 5 bases and J by 7 bases, and 9 bases separated the two germline ends. Germline values: CDR1 KGHSH, CDR2 LQKENI. Here the CDR3 DNA reads TGTGCCAGCTCAAAAGGGGATGAGCAGTACTTC. Amino acid sequence: CASSKGDEQYF.

The count of this clonotype is one. CDR3 DNA: TGTGCCAGCAGCTCGGGACTAGCGGGAACTAGTGACGAGCAGTACTTC. It encodes CASSSGLAGTSDEQYF. The V and J genes are TRBV11-2 and TRBJ2-7, with 13 bases identical to TRBD2. CDR3 size: 16 residues. V lost 4 bases, J lost 5 bases, and 8 bases stayed unmatched. CDR1 and CDR2 from the germline V gene are SGHAT and FQNNGV.

This clonotype turned up a few times. The chain combines TRBV10-3 with TRBJ1-2; TRBD1 agrees at 9 bases. The trim removed 6 bases at V and 8 bases at J, leaving 13 bases unmatched. The CDR3 is 15 residues long. Germline values: CDR1 ENHRY, CDR2 SYGVKD. The CDR3 sequence is CAIRPGTGLMGGYTF. CDR3 in DNA: TGTGCCATCAGGCCCGGGACAGGGCTCATGGGCGGCTACACCTTC.

This clonotype came up many times. The chain combines TRBV5-1 with TRBJ2-7; D is perhaps TRBD1 (5 bases). Germline V gene sequence: CDR1 SGHRS, CDR2 YFSETQ. CDR3 length: 14 residues. Trimming removed 0 bases at V and 0 bases at J, with 7 bases between. The CDR3 is CASSLGQPSYEQYF. Here the CDR3 DNA reads TGCGCCAGCAGCTTGGGACAGCCCTCCTACGAGCAGTACTTC.

This clonotype was recorded at least ten times. V usage is TRBV12-3 or TRBV12-4 and J usage is TRBJ1-3; perhaps TRBD1 as D (6 bases). V was trimmed by 1 base and J by 7 bases, leaving 20 bases between them. This CDR3 has 17 amino acids. For the CDR3, the DNA is TGTGCCAGCAGTTTAGAAAGGAGGGGGGCAGGTCGTAACACCATATATTTT. The encoded protein is CASSLERRGAGRNTIYF.

This clonotype was recorded a few times. The chain joins TRBV6-2 or TRBV6-3 to TRBJ1-1; 9 positions agree with TRBD1. Germline V gene sequence: CDR1 MNHEY, CDR2 SVGEGT. After removal of 7 bases from V and 5 bases from J, the junction contained 14 bases not matched to a gene. The CDR3 length is 16 residues. CDR3 bases: TGTGCCAGCACTACCTTACAGGGGGCCCGAGGGACTGAAGCTTTCTTT. Its translation: CASTTLQGARGTEAFF.

At least ten counts were recorded for this clonotype. DNA for the CDR3: TGTGCCAGCAGTCGTAGGGCTTCACCCCTCCACTTT. Protein: CASSRRASPLHF. V gene TRBV6-1 combines with J gene TRBJ1-6; D uncertain. Germline assignment: CDR1 MNHNS and CDR2 SASEGT. The CDR3 length is 12 residues. V lost 5 bases and J 9 bases, leaving 8 bases between the germline ends.

This clonotype was counted ten times or more. This chain connects TRBV5-5 to TRBJ2-2; a possible D gene is TRBD1 (6 bases). CDR1 is SGHKS, CDR2 YYEKEE, per germline (reference sequence). Between the trimmed V and J ends, which lost 4 bases and 0 bases, there was a span of 10 bases. This CDR3 region has 15 residues. The CDR3 sequence is CASSETGSNTGELFF. CDR3 sequence (DNA): TGTGCCAGCAGCGAGACAGGCTCGAACACCGGGGAGCTGTTTTTT.

This clonotype was observed at least ten times. One end of the junction does not line up with germline, which may come from a read error. V usage is TRBV12-3 or TRBV12-4 and J usage is TRBJ1-1; D might be TRBD1 (6 bases). This CDR3 contains 14 residues. The CDR3 loop reads CASSLGGEYTEAFF. In DNA, the CDR3 is TGTGCCAGCAGCTTAGGGGGGGAGTACACTGAAGCTTTCTTT.